Shown below are 30 T cell receptor beta chains from a single sample sequenced in a study of blood T cell repertoires in COVID-19. The protocol was immunoSEQ multiplex PCR, while the TCRdb copy is restricted to in-frame clones and leaves out a portion. In the table there are approximately 270,000 clones, 80% to 85% of which are singletons. The sequenced sample consisted of peripheral blood. Source of these receptors: a person aged 65-85 years with COVID-19, enrolled during active disease.

The chain joins TRBV19 to TRBJ1-2; 9 bases line up with TRBD1. Germline-derived CDR1 and CDR2 are LNHDA and SQIVND (reference sequence). The junction had 10 bases not matched to a gene; V was cut back by 3 bases and J by 8 bases. This CDR3 has 15 residues. The CDR3 nucleotides are TGTGCCAGTAGTATTATGACCCGGACAGGGGTCGGCTACACCTTC. Protein sequence: CASSIMTRTGVGYTF.

The chain combines TRBV19 with TRBJ1-2, with no clear D. The CDR3 is 15 residues long. V gave up 4 bases and J gave up 4 bases, with 16 bases separating them. The germline CDR1 and CDR2 sequences are LNHDA and SQIVND (reference sequence). The CDR3, as DNA: TGTGCCAGTAGTAGTAGAATGGATAGCGGCTATGGCTACACCTTC. Its translation: CASSSRMDSGYGYTF. The full variable domain, rest sourced from reference TRBV19 and TRBJ1-2, is DGGITQSPKYLFRKEGQNVTLSCEQNLNHDAMYWYRQDPGQGLRLIYYSQIVNDFQKGDIAEGYSVSREKKESFPLTVTSAQKNPTAFYLCASSSRMDSGYGYTFGSGTRLTVV.

This clone was found once. This CDR3 is CASSQAPRASAKNYGYTF. The CDR3 region has the DNA TGCGCCAGCAGCCAAGCCCCCAGGGCATCCGCAAAAAACTATGGCTACACCTTC. V is TRBV4-1 and J is TRBJ1-2, with a tentative D call TRBD1 (5 bases). The CDR3 is 18 amino acids. V lost 1 base to trimming and J lost 2 bases, with 20 bases between them. The germline V gene encodes CDR1 MGHRA and CDR2 YSYEKL.

The genes are TRBV11-2 and TRBJ1-5; D is unresolved. Deletions cut 3 bases from V and 5 bases from J, with 8 bases between. Per germline, CDR1 SGHAT and CDR2 FQNNGV. This CDR3 has 13 amino acids. The CDR3 DNA follows: TGTGCCAGCAGCTTGTCAGGTCATCAGCCCCAGCATTTT. It codes for CASSLSGHQPQHF. Filled out from reference TRBV11-2 and TRBJ1-5, the complete variable domain reads EAGVAQSPRYKIIEKRQSVAFWCNPISGHATLYWYQQILGQGPKLLIQFQNNGVVDDSQLPKDRFSAERLKGVDSTLKIQPAKLEDSAVYLCASSLSGHQPQHFGDGTRLSIL.

J is TRBJ1-3 and V is TRBV9, with D maybe TRBD1 (5 bases). Trimming removed 1 base at V and 2 bases at J, with 7 bases between. There are 14 residues in the CDR3. In germline, CDR1 is SGDLS, CDR2 YYNGEE. The CDR3 region is CASSVWGAGNTIYF. CDR3 DNA: TGTGCCAGCAGCGTATGGGGGGCTGGAAACACCATATATTTT.

The chain's CDR3 is CASSVDRGGQIDTQYF. The DNA of the CDR3 is TGTGCCAGCAGCGTAGATAGGGGGGGCCAAATAGATACGCAGTATTTT. The V gene is TRBV9, the J gene TRBJ2-3; D possibly corresponds to TRBD2 (7 bases). Deletions cut 0 bases from V and 5 bases from J, with 16 bases between. The CDR3 has 16 amino acids. Germline CDR1 is SGDLS and CDR2 is YYNGEE.

This chain connects TRBV5-4 to TRBJ2-3; 7 bases match TRBD1. CDR1 is SGHNT, CDR2 YYREEE, per germline (reference sequence). V trimming: 9 bases; J trimming: 9 bases; junction bases outside the gene matches: 25. This CDR3 region has 17 residues. Written as DNA, the CDR3 is TGTGCCATCCAGGTTCCTAGGAGCGGCCCCTCACAGGGGACGCAGTATTTT. This sequence encodes CAIQVPRSGPSQGTQYF.

The chain employs TRBV27 and TRBJ1-6; a possible D gene is TRBD1 (5 bases). CDR1 and CDR2 from the germline V gene are MNHEY and SMNVEV (reference sequence). The CDR3 length is 15 residues. Trimming pared 2 bases from V and 0 bases from J, leaving 5 bases between. This CDR3 reads CASSLTGSYNSPLHF. CDR3 nucleotide sequence: TGTGCCAGCAGTTTAACAGGCTCCTATAATTCACCCCTCCACTTT.

The V and J genes are TRBV2 and TRBJ2-2; D is perhaps TRBD1 (5 bases). This CDR3 spans 13 amino acids. V lost 6 bases to trimming and J lost 7 bases, with 12 bases between them. Germline V gene data show CDR1 as SNHLY and CDR2 as FYNNEI. The CDR3 is CASSEPRGGELFF. CDR3 nucleotides: TGTGCCAGCAGCGAACCAAGGGGCGGGGAGCTGTTTTTT.

The rearrangement links TRBV6-6 to TRBJ1-2; no firm D call. V was shortened by 5 bases and J by 6 bases, with 19 bases between the two germline ends. This CDR3 spans 15 amino acids. The germline gives CDR1 MNHNY, CDR2 SVGAGI (reference sequence). The CDR3 region has the DNA TGTGCCAGCAGTCCCTCCTCCCCCATGAGCCATGGCTACACCTTC. Protein product: CASSPSSPMSHGYTF.

CDR3: CASSQATGVYGYTF. CDR3 DNA sequence: TGTGCCAGCTCTCAAGCGACAGGGGTCTATGGCTACACCTTC. This chain joins TRBV18 and TRBJ1-2; 8 bases agree with TRBD1. The CDR3 loop spans 14 amino acids. The V gene end was trimmed by 6 bases and the J gene end by 4 bases; junction bases not matched to a gene: 7. Germline loops: CDR1 KGHSH, CDR2 LQKENI.

This clone was seen a single time. The chain carries TRBV3-1 (or the pseudogene TRBV3-2) and TRBJ1-2, with 9 bases matching TRBD1. This CDR3 is 17 amino acids long. The germline V gene has CDR1 LGHDT and CDR2 YNNKEL (reference sequence). The ends lost 4 bases at V and 1 base at J; junction bases unmatched: 10. CDR3 protein: CASSPPPGQGVNYGYTF. CDR3 sequence (DNA): TGTGCCAGCAGCCCACCTCCGGGACAGGGCGTTAACTATGGCTACACCTTC.

The chain uses TRBV28 and TRBJ2-3; tentative D call: TRBD1 (5 bases). Germline V gene data show CDR1 as MDHEN and CDR2 as SYDVKM. Trimming removed 4 bases from V and 4 bases from J, with 15 bases in between. This CDR3 has 15 amino acids. Here the CDR3 DNA reads TGTGCCAGCAGTTCCCCGTCCCTAGGGGCAGATACGCAGTATTTT. Translating gives CASSSPSLGADTQYF.

The gene calls are TRBV7-9 and TRBJ2-1; 7 nucleotides agree with TRBD2. The CDR3 has 15 amino acids. Trimming removed 6 bases from V and 7 bases from J; junction bases left unmatched: 12. Germline CDR1 is SEHNR and CDR2 is FQNEAQ (reference sequence). The CDR3 loop is CASSLSGASLNEQFF. CDR3 in DNA: TGTGCCAGCAGTTTGAGCGGGGCATCCCTAAATGAGCAGTTCTTC. Full variable domain (missing parts from reference TRBV7-9 and TRBJ2-1): DTGVSQNPRHKITKRGQNVTFRCDPISEHNRLYWYRQTLGQGPEFLTYFQNEAQLEKSRLLSDRFSAERPKGSFSTLEIQRTEQGDSAMYLCASSLSGASLNEQFFGPGTRLTVL.

The rearrangement uses TRBV27 and TRBJ1-5; 8 bases map to TRBD1. Germline-derived CDR1 and CDR2 are MNHEY and SMNVEV (reference sequence). V shed 5 bases, J shed 5 bases, and the junction held 20 bases outside the gene matches. The CDR3 is 19 residues long. DNA for the CDR3: TGTGCCAGCAGTCCCATGCACGGACAGGGCTGGTCGCGGGATCAGCCCCAGCATTTT. It specifies CASSPMHGQGWSRDQPQHF.

This clone has only one observation. The V gene is TRBV10-3, the J gene TRBJ1-5; D not resolved. There are 14 residues in the CDR3. Per germline, CDR1 ENHRY and CDR2 SYGVKD. Trimming removed 7 bases from V and 0 bases from J, with 10 bases in between. The CDR3 loop reads CAINWTYSNQPQHF. The CDR3 DNA is TGTGCCATCAACTGGACTTATAGCAATCAGCCCCAGCATTTT.

J is TRBJ1-3 and V is TRBV7-2; possibly TRBD1 for D (5 bases). Germline V CDR1 and CDR2: SGHTA, FQGNSA. The length of the CDR3 is 14 residues. V lost 1 base to trimming and J lost 4 bases, with 8 bases between them. DNA of the CDR3: TGTGCCAGCAGCTTAGTCGGGGGGGGAAACACCATATATTTT. It is translated as CASSLVGGGNTIYF.

This clone occurred a few times. The chain employs TRBV29-1 and TRBJ1-2; no reliable D call. The V gene's germline CDR1 is SQVTM and CDR2 ANQGSEA. The CDR3 is 14 amino acids. V shed 0 bases and J shed 3 bases, with 11 bases lying between them. The CDR3 region is CSVEDLRSHYGYTF. The CDR3 nucleotides are TGCAGCGTTGAAGATCTACGGAGTCACTATGGCTACACCTTC. Complete variable domain (other parts from reference TRBV29-1 and TRBJ1-2): SAVISQKPSRDICQRGTSLTIQCQVDSQVTMMFWYRQQPGQSLTLIATANQGSEATYESGFVIDKFPISRPNLTFSTLTVSNMSPEDSSIYLCSVEDLRSHYGYTFGSGTRLTVV.

J is TRBJ2-1 and V is TRBV3-1 (or the pseudogene TRBV3-2); 7 nucleotides align to TRBD2. V lost 0 bases to trimming and J lost 6 bases; unmatched junction nucleotides: 11. CDR1 is LGHDT, CDR2 YNNKEL, per germline (reference sequence). This CDR3 region has 17 residues. Written as DNA, the CDR3 is TGTGCCAGCAGCCAAGATAGTTGGACTAGGCCTCTCAATGAGCAGTTCTTC. Translating it yields CASSQDSWTRPLNEQFF.

V and J are TRBV2 and TRBJ1-1; D gene ambiguous. CDR1 and CDR2 (germline): SNHLY, FYNNEI. The CDR3 runs 14 residues. Trimming cost V 3 bases and J 3 bases, with 11 bases left between them. The CDR3 DNA follows: TGTGCCAGCAGTGAGGAGGCGGGGTACACTGAAGCTTTCTTT. Translation: CASSEEAGYTEAFF.

The chain employs TRBV28 and TRBJ2-5; weak D call: TRBD2 (5 bases). Germline values: CDR1 MDHEN, CDR2 SYDVKM. The CDR3 consists of 16 residues. V shed 5 bases and J shed 4 bases, with 20 bases lying between them. The CDR3 nucleotides are TGTGCCAGCAGTCCCTACCATTTCGGGGTGGCAGAGACCCAGTACTTC. Translating it yields CASSPYHFGVAETQYF.

This clone has a single count. The J gene is TRBJ2-1, the V gene TRBV12-3 or TRBV12-4; no reliable D call. The CDR3 loop spans 12 amino acids. V was clipped by 5 bases and J by 10 bases, with 12 bases between them. CDR3: CASSPLTYEQFF. For the CDR3, the DNA is TGTGCCAGCAGTCCCCTGACATACGAGCAGTTCTTC.

This chain connects TRBV9 to TRBJ2-2, with D maybe TRBD2 (5 bases). The germline CDR1 and CDR2 sequences are SGDLS and YYNGEE. The CDR3 totals 16 residues. The V end lost 6 bases, the J end lost 5 bases, and 20 bases lay between the germline ends. The CDR3 loop is CASTPADGVRTGELFF. Here the CDR3 DNA reads TGTGCCAGCACCCCAGCTGACGGGGTGAGAACCGGGGAGCTGTTTTTT.

V and J are TRBV2 and TRBJ2-7; 12 positions agree with TRBD2. The length of the CDR3 is 15 residues. J was trimmed by 3 bases and V by 7 bases; bases with no gene match: 7. Germline lookup yields CDR1 SNHLY and CDR2 FYNNEI. The CDR3 DNA reads as TGTGCCAGCAAGCTAGCGGGGGGGCCGGGCTACGAGCAGTACTTC. This translates into CASKLAGGPGYEQYF.

This clone is termed medium-sized. J is TRBJ1-1 and V is TRBV2; 7 bases agree with TRBD1. CDR3 length equals 15 residues. After removal of 2 bases from V and 1 base from J, the junction contained 4 bases not matched to a gene. Germline V gives CDR1 SNHLY, CDR2 FYNNEI. CDR3: CASSETGVGNTEAFF. As DNA, the CDR3 is TGTGCCAGCAGTGAAACAGGGGTGGGGAACACTGAAGCTTTCTTT.

The V call is TRBV5-6, the J call TRBJ2-1; TRBD2 aligns across 12 bases. Germline CDR1 and CDR2: SGHDT and YYEEEE. V lost 4 bases to trimming and J lost 6 bases; unmatched junction nucleotides: 5. The CDR3 is 15 residues long. CDR3: CASSTLAGGANEQFF. The CDR3 coding sequence is TGTGCCAGCAGCACCCTAGCGGGGGGGGCCAATGAGCAGTTCTTC.

The chain uses TRBV15 and TRBJ2-3; 10 bases align to TRBD2. V gave up 0 bases and J gave up 5 bases; unmatched junction bases: 8. This CDR3 contains 17 residues. Germline CDR1 reads LNHNV; CDR2 reads YYDKDF (reference sequence). Written as DNA, the CDR3 is TGTGCCACCAGCAGAGATAGGGGACTAGCGAAGGTAGATACGCAGTATTTT. This sequence encodes CATSRDRGLAKVDTQYF.

The chain combines TRBV28 with TRBJ2-4; TRBD2 might be the D (6 bases). Germline-derived CDR1 and CDR2 are MDHEN and SYDVKM. V was pared by 3 bases and J by 4 bases, with 13 bases between. The CDR3 runs to 15 residues. CDR3: CASSFLGGRKNIQYF. In DNA form, the CDR3 reads TGTGCCAGCAGTTTCCTCGGGGGTCGGAAAAACATTCAGTACTTC.

This chain uses TRBV9 with TRBJ1-1; D uncertain. Germline V gives CDR1 SGDLS, CDR2 YYNGEE. The CDR3 loop spans 14 amino acids. The ends were cut back, 1 base at V and 6 bases at J, with 13 bases in the middle. The chain's CDR3 is CASSVYDIDPEAFF. CDR3 coding DNA: TGTGCCAGCAGCGTATATGACATAGACCCTGAAGCTTTCTTT. The full variable domain, in which reference TRBV9 and TRBJ1-1 provide the parts outside the CDR3, is DSGVTQTPKHLITATGQRVTLRCSPRSGDLSVYWYQQSLDQGLQFLIQYYNGEERAKGNILERFSAQQFPDLHSELNLSSLELGDSALYFCASSVYDIDPEAFFGQGTRLTVV.

The chain links TRBV9 to TRBJ2-5, with D perhaps matching TRBD2 (6 bases). The germline gives CDR1 SGDLS, CDR2 YYNGEE. The CDR3 is 16 residues long. V was clipped by 0 bases and J by 2 bases, with 14 bases between them. CDR3 sequence reads: CASSVGTGAVQETQYF. The CDR3 DNA reads TGTGCCAGCAGCGTAGGGACGGGAGCGGTTCAAGAGACCCAGTACTTC.